This T cell receptor (beta chain) was identified in a study of early T cells in non-severe SARS-CoV-2 infection. There are many counts of this clonotype. What it binds is not known. The CDR3 consists of 15 residues. V lost 1 base, J lost 7 bases, and 14 bases lay in between. CDR1 and CDR2 from the germline V gene are SEHNR and FQNEAQ (reference sequence). Researchers tagged individual cDNA molecules with unique molecular identifiers. In TCRdb, the 5' RACE reads were re-called with MiXCR into one record per CDR3 protein. Of tens of thousands of distinct CDR3 sequences listed, around 10% are singletons. General study results and limits: VDJdb-based matching was biased toward anti-spike CD8 responses and missed private and CD4 specificities.

The rearrangement links TRBV7-9 to TRBJ1-5, with D tentatively TRBD1 (6 bases). Here the sequenced sample was whole blood, taken at baseline. The receptor's source is an adult who was a healthcare worker with PCR-confirmed SARS-CoV-2 infection or an uninfected control (not recorded which). The chain's CDR3 is CASSLGGAGDQPQHF. CDR3 bases: TGTGCCAGCAGCTTAGGAGGGGCAGGGGACCAGCCCCAGCATTTT.